The source of this T cell receptor beta chain is a study of Graves' ophthalmopathy and Graves' hyperthyroidism. CDR1 and CDR2 (germline): SQVTM, ANQGSEA. Trimming left V 3 bases short and J 0 bases short, with 9 bases between. CDR3 length: 14 amino acids. This clonotype was seen repeatedly, ten times or more. Amplification of TCR beta CDR3 regions used RNA transcripts. Scientists carried out first-round RT-PCR using HTBI primers and then a second-round multiplex PCR. Each CDR3 protein is one row after TCRdb ran MiXCR on the multiplex PCR reads. The sample includes 650,000 to 900,000 distinct CDR3 sequences, around 40% of them seen just once.

The chain recombines TRBV29-1 with TRBJ1-5, with D possibly TRBD1 on 6 matching bases. This TCR was sampled from an adult man with Graves' ophthalmopathy. Sequencing used peripheral blood. This chain's CDR3 is CSVDRGHSNQPQHF. CDR3 coding DNA: TGCAGCGTTGACAGGGGCCATAGCAATCAGCCCCAGCATTTT.